This T cell receptor beta chain was retrieved from a study of Ad26.COV2.S vaccination and SARS-CoV-2 variants. Overall study results and limits: Reports say spike-specific CD8+ and CD4+ T cell responses covered substantial breadth after vaccination. TCR breadth and depth estimates may have understated total T cell responses.

V was trimmed by 6 bases and J by 15 bases, leaving 12 bases between them. Germline V gene data show CDR1 as LNHDA and CDR2 as SQIVND (reference sequence). This CDR3 region has 10 residues. Profiling relied on immunoSEQ multiplex PCR, and the TCRdb table lists in-frame clones only, not all of them. In the table there are roughly 150,000 clones, 80% to 90% of which are singletons. This clone was seen a single time. Its antigen remains unidentified. This material consisted of peripheral blood, taken after recovery from COVID-19. This clonotype was obtained from a human donor who had recovered from COVID-19. V and J are TRBV19 and TRBJ2-1; D is unclear. In DNA form, the CDR3 reads TGTGCCAGTAGACGGGCACATATGTTCTTC. This encodes CASRRAHMFF. Using reference TRBV19 and TRBJ2-1 for the parts outside the CDR3, the full variable domain is DGGITQSPKYLFRKEGQNVTLSCEQNLNHDAMYWYRQDPGQGLRLIYYSQIVNDFQKGDIAEGYSVSREKKESFPLTVTSAQKNPTAFYLCASRRAHMFFGPGTRLTVL.